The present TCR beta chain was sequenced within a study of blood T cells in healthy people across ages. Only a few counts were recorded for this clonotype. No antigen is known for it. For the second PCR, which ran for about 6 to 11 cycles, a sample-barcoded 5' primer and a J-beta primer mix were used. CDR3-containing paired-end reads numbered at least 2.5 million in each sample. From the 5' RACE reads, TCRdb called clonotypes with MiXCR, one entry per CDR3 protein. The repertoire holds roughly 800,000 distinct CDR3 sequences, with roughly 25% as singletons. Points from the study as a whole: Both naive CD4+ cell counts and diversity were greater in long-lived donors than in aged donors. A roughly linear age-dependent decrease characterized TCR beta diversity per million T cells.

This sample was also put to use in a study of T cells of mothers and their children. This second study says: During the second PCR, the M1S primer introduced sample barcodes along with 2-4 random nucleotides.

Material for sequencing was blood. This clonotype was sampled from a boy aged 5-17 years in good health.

The chain's CDR3 is CASSYSDRAGANVLTF. DNA for the CDR3: TGTGCCAGCAGTTACTCGGACAGGGCTGGGGCCAACGTCCTGACTTTC. This chain connects TRBV6-2 or TRBV6-3 to TRBJ2-6; 8 bases line up with TRBD1. Germline-derived CDR1 and CDR2 are MNHEY and SVGEGT. The CDR3 spans 16 residues. The junction had 0 bases not matched to a gene; V was cut back by 0 bases and J by 2 bases.